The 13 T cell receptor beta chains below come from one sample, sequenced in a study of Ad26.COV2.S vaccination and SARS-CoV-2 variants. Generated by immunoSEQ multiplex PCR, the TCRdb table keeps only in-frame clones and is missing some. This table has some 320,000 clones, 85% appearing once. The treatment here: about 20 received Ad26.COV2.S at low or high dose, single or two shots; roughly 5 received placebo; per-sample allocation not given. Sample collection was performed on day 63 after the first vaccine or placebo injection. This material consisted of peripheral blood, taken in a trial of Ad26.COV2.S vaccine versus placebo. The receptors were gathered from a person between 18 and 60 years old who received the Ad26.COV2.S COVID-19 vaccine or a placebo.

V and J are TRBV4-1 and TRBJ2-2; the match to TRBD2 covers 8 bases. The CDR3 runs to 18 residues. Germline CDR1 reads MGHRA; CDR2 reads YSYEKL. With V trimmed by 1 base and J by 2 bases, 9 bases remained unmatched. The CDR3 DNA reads TGCGCCAGCAGCCAAGCTATATTAAGCGGGGGCAACACCGGGGAGCTGTTTTTT. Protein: CASSQAILSGGNTGELFF.

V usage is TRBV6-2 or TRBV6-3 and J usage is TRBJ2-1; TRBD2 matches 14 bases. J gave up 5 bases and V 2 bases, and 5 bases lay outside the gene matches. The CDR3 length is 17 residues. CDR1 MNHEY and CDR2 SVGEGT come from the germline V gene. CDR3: CASSYTGLAGGHNEQFF. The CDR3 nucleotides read TGTGCCAGCAGTTACACTGGACTAGCGGGGGGCCACAATGAGCAGTTCTTC.

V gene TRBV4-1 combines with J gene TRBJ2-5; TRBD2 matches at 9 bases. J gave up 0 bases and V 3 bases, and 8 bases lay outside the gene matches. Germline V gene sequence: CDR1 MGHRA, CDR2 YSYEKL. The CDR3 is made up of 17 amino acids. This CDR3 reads CASSHSGERGDQETQYF. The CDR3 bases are TGCGCCAGCAGCCACTCGGGGGAGCGGGGGGACCAAGAGACCCAGTACTTC.

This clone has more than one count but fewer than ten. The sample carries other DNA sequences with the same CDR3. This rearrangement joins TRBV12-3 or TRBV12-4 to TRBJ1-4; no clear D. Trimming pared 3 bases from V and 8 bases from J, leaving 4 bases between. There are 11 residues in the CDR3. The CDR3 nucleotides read TGTGCCAGCAGTTTCGGGGAAAAACTGTTTTTT. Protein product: CASSFGEKLFF.

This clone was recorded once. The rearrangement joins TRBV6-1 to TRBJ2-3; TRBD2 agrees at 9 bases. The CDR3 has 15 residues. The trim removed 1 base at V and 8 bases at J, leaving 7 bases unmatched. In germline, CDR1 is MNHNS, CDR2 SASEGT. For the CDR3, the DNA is TGTGCCAGCAGTGAAGTAGCGGGGGCTGGCGGTACGCAGTATTTT. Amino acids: CASSEVAGAGGTQYF.

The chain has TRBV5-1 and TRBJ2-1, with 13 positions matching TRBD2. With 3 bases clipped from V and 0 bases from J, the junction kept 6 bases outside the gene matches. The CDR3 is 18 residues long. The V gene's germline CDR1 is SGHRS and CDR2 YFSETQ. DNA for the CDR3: TGCGCCAGCAGCTCCGGGACTAGCGGGGAGAGCTCCTACAATGAGCAGTTCTTC. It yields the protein CASSSGTSGESSYNEQFF.

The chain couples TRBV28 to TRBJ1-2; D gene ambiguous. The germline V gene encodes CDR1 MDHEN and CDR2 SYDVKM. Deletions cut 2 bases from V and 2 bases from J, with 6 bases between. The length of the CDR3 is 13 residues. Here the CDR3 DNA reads TGTGCCAGCAGTTTAGGTCACAACTATGGCTACACCTTC. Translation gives CASSLGHNYGYTF.

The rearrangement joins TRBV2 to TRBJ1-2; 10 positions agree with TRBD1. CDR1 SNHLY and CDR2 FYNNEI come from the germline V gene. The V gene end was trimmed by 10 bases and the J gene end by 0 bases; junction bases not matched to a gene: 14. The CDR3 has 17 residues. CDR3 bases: TGTGCCACCTCGTCGGACAGGGGGTCTGTCTCTAACTATGGCTACACCTTC. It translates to CATSSDRGSVSNYGYTF.

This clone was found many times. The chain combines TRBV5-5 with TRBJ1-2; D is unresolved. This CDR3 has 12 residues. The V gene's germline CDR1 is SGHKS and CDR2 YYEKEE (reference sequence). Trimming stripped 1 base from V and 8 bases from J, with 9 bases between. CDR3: CASSLPRRGYTF. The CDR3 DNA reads TGTGCCAGCAGCTTGCCTCGGAGGGGCTACACCTTC.

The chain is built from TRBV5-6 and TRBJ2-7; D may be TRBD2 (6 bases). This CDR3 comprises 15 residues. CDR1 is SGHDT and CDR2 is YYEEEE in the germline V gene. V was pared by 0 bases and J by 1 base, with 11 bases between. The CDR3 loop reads CASSLGRAGSYEQYF. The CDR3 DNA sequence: TGTGCCAGCAGCTTGGGTCGGGCGGGGTCCTACGAGCAGTACTTC.

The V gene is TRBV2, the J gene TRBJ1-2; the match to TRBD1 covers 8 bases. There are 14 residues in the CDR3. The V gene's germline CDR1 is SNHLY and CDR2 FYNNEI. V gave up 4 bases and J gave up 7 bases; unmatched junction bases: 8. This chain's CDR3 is CASSADRGAGGYTF. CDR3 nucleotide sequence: TGTGCCAGCAGTGCTGACAGGGGAGCGGGTGGCTACACCTTC.

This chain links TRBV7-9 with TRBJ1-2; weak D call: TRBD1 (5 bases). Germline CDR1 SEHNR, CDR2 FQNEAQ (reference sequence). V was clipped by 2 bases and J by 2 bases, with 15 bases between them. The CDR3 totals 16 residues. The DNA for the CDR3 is TGTGCCAGCAGCTTAAAAGGATCAGGGAACAACTATGGCTACACCTTC. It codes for CASSLKGSGNNYGYTF.

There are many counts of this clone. The CDR3 bases are TGCGCCAGCAGCTTGGGGGGGTCAAGTAATTCACCCCTCCACTTT. The encoded protein is CASSLGGSSNSPLHF. The gene calls are TRBV5-1 and TRBJ1-6, with D possibly being TRBD1 (5 bases). The CDR3 covers 15 residues. The germline V gene has CDR1 SGHRS and CDR2 YFSETQ. The V end lost 0 bases, the J end lost 6 bases, and 10 bases lay between the germline ends.